A selection of T cell receptor beta chains follows, all from one sample in a study of CD8 T cells in Susac syndrome. Using its own MiXCR run on the immunoSEQ multiplex PCR reads, TCRdb lists one record per CDR3 protein. The table lists some 97,000 distinct CDR3 sequences, 95% of them singletons. The sequencing input was CD8+ T cells from PBMCs. The receptors come from a human donor with Susac syndrome. CDR3s include the opening cysteine and the closing phenylalanine or tryptophan. The D gene is left open where the match is weak. Some rows mark clone size as missing; the rest say once, few, many or name a class of expanded clone.

TRBD1	TRBJ1-2	.	TRBV7-2	CASSLDRDNGYTF	TGTGCCAGCAGCCTGGACAGGGACAATGGCTACACCTTC
.	TRBJ2-7	.	TRBV9	CASSVTYEQYF	TGTGCCAGCAGCGTGACCTACGAGCAGTACTTC
.	TRBJ1-3	.	TRBV29-1	CSVEGTISGNTIYF	TGCAGCGTTGAAGGAACCATCTCTGGAAACACCATATATTTT
.	TRBJ2-1	.	TRBV29-1	CSVGGGGYNEQFF	TGCAGCGTTGGGGGAGGAGGGTACAATGAGCAGTTCTTC
.	TRBJ1-1	.	TRBV6-6	CASSDEGGMNTEAFF	TGTGCCAGCAGTGATGAGGGGGGGATGAACACTGAAGCTTTCTTT
.	TRBJ1-2	.	TRBV6-6	CASRPSTDNYGYTF	TGTGCCAGCAGACCCTCGACGGACAACTATGGCTACACCTTC
TRBD1	TRBJ2-1	.	TRBV7-9	CASSDPSDRAHNEQFF	TGTGCCAGCAGCGACCCATCGGACAGGGCGCACAATGAGCAGTTCTTC
TRBD2	TRBJ2-1	.	TRBV12-3/TRBV12-4	CASSFTGGGNEQFF	TGTGCCAGCAGTTTTACGGGGGGTGGGAATGAGCAGTTCTTC
TRBD1	TRBJ1-2	once	TRBV29-1	CSVFGTGFNYGYTF	TGCAGCGTTTTCGGGACAGGCTTTAACTATGGCTACACCTTC
.	TRBJ1-4	.	TRBV6-5	CASSYGATNEKLFF	TGTGCCAGCAGTTACGGTGCAACTAATGAAAAACTGTTTTTT
TRBD2	TRBJ2-1	.	TRBV5-1	CASSSRDYRINEQFF	TGCGCCAGCAGCTCCCGGGACTACAGGATCAATGAGCAGTTCTTC
TRBD1	TRBJ2-5	once	TRBV20-1	CSASKTGYETQYF	TGCAGTGCTAGCAAGACAGGGTACGAGACCCAGTACTTC
TRBD2	TRBJ2-1	.	TRBV15	CATMAGGNYNEQFF	TGTGCCACCATGGCGGGAGGGAATTACAATGAGCAGTTCTTC
TRBD2	TRBJ2-1	.	TRBV15	CATSYASGSYNEQFF	TGTGCCACCAGCTATGCTAGCGGGTCTTACAATGAGCAGTTCTTC
.	TRBJ2-5	.	TRBV29-1	CSVEFLAIQETQYF	TGCAGCGTTGAGTTTTTGGCCATTCAAGAGACCCAGTACTTC
TRBD1	TRBJ1-2	once	TRBV7-2	CASSPTGPYGYTF	TGTGCCAGCAGCCCGACAGGGCCCTATGGCTACACCTTC
.	TRBJ2-1	.	TRBV18	CASSPSNQGEQFF	TGTGCCAGCTCACCATCCAACCAGGGTGAGCAGTTCTTC
.	TRBJ2-3	.	TRBV29-1	CSVKGDSKIPTDTQYF	TGCAGCGTGAAGGGGGACTCAAAAATCCCCACAGATACGCAGTATTTT
.	TRBJ2-7	.	TRBV29-1	CSVGQGGIYEQYF	TGCAGCGTTGGGCAGGGAGGAATTTACGAGCAGTACTTC
.	TRBJ2-1	.	TRBV7-3	CASSPVRGDEQFF	TGTGCCAGCAGCCCAGTTCGAGGGGACGAGCAGTTCTTC
.	TRBJ2-3	few	TRBV4-1	CASSHGGTDTQYF	TGTGCCAGCAGCCACGGGGGCACAGATACGCAGTATTTT
.	TRBJ2-7	.	TRBV2	CASSDTYEQYF	TGTGCCAGCAGTGACACCTACGAGCAGTACTTC
.	TRBJ2-3	.	TRBV25-1	CASSGPGVDTQYF	TGTGCCAGCAGTGGACCCGGGGTAGATACGCAGTATTTT
.	TRBJ2-3	.	TRBV9	CASSPGDLLTDTQYF	TGTGCCAGCAGCCCCGGGGACCTCCTCACAGATACGCAGTATTTT
.	TRBJ1-4	.	TRBV3-1	CASSQDLVGEKLFF	TGTGCCAGCAGCCAAGACTTGGTAGGTGAAAAACTGTTTTTT
TRBD1	TRBJ2-1	.	TRBV6-6	CASSEGTGDFSEQFF	TGTGCCAGCAGCGAAGGGACAGGGGATTTTAGTGAGCAGTTCTTC
.	TRBJ2-7	.	TRBV4-1	CASSQSGEQYF	TGCGCCAGCAGCCAATCCGGCGAGCAGTACTTC
.	TRBJ2-6	.	TRBV6-1	CASSVHSGANVLTF	TGTGCCAGCAGTGTACACTCTGGGGCCAACGTCCTGACTTTC
.	TRBJ2-3	.	TRBV4-1	CASSSSRGADTQYF	TGCGCCAGCAGCTCATCGAGGGGCGCAGATACGCAGTATTTT
TRBD1	TRBJ2-2	once	TRBV13	CASSSHAQGAGGELFF	TGTGCCAGCAGCTCGCATGCCCAGGGGGCAGGCGGGGAGCTGTTTTTT
TRBD1	TRBJ2-6	once	TRBV24-1	CATGVTGGSGANVLTF	TGTGCCACGGGGGTGACAGGGGGCTCTGGGGCCAACGTCCTGACTTTC
.	TRBJ2-5	.	TRBV9	CASSAWETQYF	TGTGCCAGCAGCGCCTGGGAGACCCAGTACTTC
.	TRBJ1-2	.	TRBV3-1	CASSQDISGDGYTF	TGTGCCAGCAGCCAAGATATTTCGGGAGATGGCTACACCTTC
.	TRBJ1-6	once	TRBV4-1	CASSPGFLFSSYNSPLHF	TGCGCCAGCAGCCCGGGGTTCTTGTTTAGCTCCTATAATTCACCCCTCCACTTT
.	TRBJ1-1	.	TRBV5-4	CASSLADKGRDTEAFF	TGTGCCAGCAGCTTGGCCGACAAGGGGCGGGACACTGAAGCTTTCTTT
TRBD1	TRBJ1-2	.	TRBV12-3/TRBV12-4	CASSLDRGWPTF	TGTGCCAGCAGTTTGGACAGGGGGTGGCCCACCTTC
TRBD1	TRBJ1-1	.	TRBV6-5	CASSYSTGGTTEAFF	TGTGCCAGCAGTTACTCCACAGGGGGAACCACTGAAGCTTTCTTT
.	TRBJ2-5	.	TRBV5-6	CASSLVAEETQYF	TGTGCCAGCAGCTTGGTGGCCGAAGAGACCCAGTACTTC
.	TRBJ1-5	.	TRBV9	CASSPGGNSNQPQHF	TGTGCCAGCAGCCCGGGAGGTAATAGCAATCAGCCCCAGCATTTT
.	TRBJ2-3	.	TRBV13	CASSLSAITDTQYF	TGTGCCAGCAGCCTCTCGGCCATCACAGATACGCAGTATTTT